The entry below describes one T cell receptor beta chain. Measured with immunoSEQ multiplex PCR; TCRdb has only the in-frame clones, and not every one. This sample has about 2.1 million clones; 85% to 95% occur once, and the top ten carry about 1.6%. The sample belongs to a study of shared clonotypes between healthy human individuals. Germline V gene sequence: CDR1 SGHNT, CDR2 YENEEA. CDR3 length: 13 residues. V was clipped by 3 bases and J by 2 bases; unmatched bases: 1. CD8 cells classed as naive were CD45RO-negative and positively selected for CCR7, excluding terminally differentiated effector memory CD45RA+ cells.

This chain links TRBV11-3 with TRBJ2-7, with TRBD1 matching 7 bases. Source material: naive CD8+ T cells from PBMCs. The receptor was isolated from a man aged 18 to 29 in good health. Some clones in this sample may be carry-over from other donors' samples. As DNA, the CDR3 is TGTGCCAGCAGCTTCGGGACAGCCTACGAGCAGTACTTC. Its protein is CASSFGTAYEQYF.